The source of this TCR beta chain is a study of T-cell reconstitution after alpha-beta-depleted transplantation in children (TCRdb year 2016). About the investigation overall: Using TCR repertoire profiling, the study followed T-cell immune reconstitution in a quantitative way in children after TCRalphabeta/CD19-depleted allogeneic hematopoietic cell transplantation.

Library method: PCR. Reads for this sample came from an Illumina HiSeq 2500. TCR libraries were prepared with molecular barcoding, using unique molecular identifiers to normalize TCRbeta repertoire quantification. TCRdb reprocessed the public reads (quality trimming at Q25 with fastp, clone calling with MiXCR) and kept in-frame beta chains. Rows are combined by CDR3 protein, so each entry shows the most common genes and DNA. Across this sample there are about 540,000 distinct CDR3 sequences, with roughly 18% seen only once. Of the sample, around 3.3% falls within the top ten clones. Comments on this clonotype: There is no known antigen for this receptor. Nothing much larger sits one base from this clone, and base qualities are not available.

The germline V end is reduced by 3 bases and the J end by 1 base; junction bases left unmatched: 3. Including cysteine and phenylalanine, the CDR3 has 14 amino acids. Solely the CDR3 DNA is kept, with 42 bases framed from the first base. CDR1 and CDR2 were assigned from the germline V gene as SGHAT and FQNNGV. The input for sequencing was PBMCs from the stem cell graft donor, taken from the stem cell graft. The sequence is built from TRBV11-2 and TRBJ2-7; TRBD1 aligns with 7 central bases. The receptor's source is a human donor who donated a stem cell graft to a child with acute lymphoblastic leukemia. The DNA sequence follows: TGTGCCAGCAGCTTCGACAGGGAGTCCTACGAGCAGTACTTC. This gives the protein CASSFDRESYEQYF.